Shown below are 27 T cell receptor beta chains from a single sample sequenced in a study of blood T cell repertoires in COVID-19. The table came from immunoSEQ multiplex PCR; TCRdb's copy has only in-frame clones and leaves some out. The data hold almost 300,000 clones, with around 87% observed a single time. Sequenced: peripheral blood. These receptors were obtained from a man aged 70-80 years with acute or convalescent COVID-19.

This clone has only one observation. CDR3 sequence (DNA): TGTGCCAGCAGTCCCACGGACACAATGATTCAGTACTTC. It yields the protein CASSPTDTMIQYF. The V and J genes are TRBV28 and TRBJ2-4; D may be TRBD1 (5 bases). V was pared by 5 bases and J by 10 bases, with 15 bases between. Germline CDR1 is MDHEN and CDR2 is SYDVKM. The CDR3 consists of 13 residues.

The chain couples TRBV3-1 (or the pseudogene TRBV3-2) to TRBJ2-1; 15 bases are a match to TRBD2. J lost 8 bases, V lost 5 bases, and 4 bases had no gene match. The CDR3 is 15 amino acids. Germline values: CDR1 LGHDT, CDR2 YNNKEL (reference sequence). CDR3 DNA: TGTGCCAGCAGCGGACTAGCGGGGGGGATAGATGAGCAGTTCTTC. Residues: CASSGLAGGIDEQFF.

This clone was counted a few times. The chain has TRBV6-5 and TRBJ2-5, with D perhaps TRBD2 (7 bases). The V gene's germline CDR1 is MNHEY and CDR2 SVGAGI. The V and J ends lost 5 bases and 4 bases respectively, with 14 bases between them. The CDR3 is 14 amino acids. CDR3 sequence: CASSKGGPGETQYF. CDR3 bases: TGTGCCAGCAGTAAGGGGGGGCCAGGAGAGACCCAGTACTTC.

CDR3 sequence: CASSTLAGGGADTQYF. CDR3 bases: TGTGCCAGCAGTACACTAGCGGGGGGTGGGGCAGATACGCAGTATTTT. The chain carries TRBV27 and TRBJ2-3; 12 bases are a match to TRBD2. CDR1 is MNHEY and CDR2 is SMNVEV in the germline V gene (reference sequence). This CDR3 has 16 residues. V shed 5 bases, J shed 4 bases, and the junction held 7 bases outside the gene matches.

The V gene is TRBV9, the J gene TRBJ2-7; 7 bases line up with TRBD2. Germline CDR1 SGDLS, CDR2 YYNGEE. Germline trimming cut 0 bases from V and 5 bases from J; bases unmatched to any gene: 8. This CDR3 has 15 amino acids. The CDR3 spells CASSVDGGRGDEQYF. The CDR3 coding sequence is TGTGCCAGCAGCGTAGACGGCGGGAGAGGGGACGAGCAGTACTTC.

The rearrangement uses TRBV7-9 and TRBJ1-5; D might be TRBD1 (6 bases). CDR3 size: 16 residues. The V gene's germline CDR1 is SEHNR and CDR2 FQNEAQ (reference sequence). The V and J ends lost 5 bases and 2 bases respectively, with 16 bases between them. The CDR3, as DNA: TGTGCCAGCAGCCAAGAAGACAGGTTTGGCAATCAGCCCCAGCATTTT. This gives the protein CASSQEDRFGNQPQHF.

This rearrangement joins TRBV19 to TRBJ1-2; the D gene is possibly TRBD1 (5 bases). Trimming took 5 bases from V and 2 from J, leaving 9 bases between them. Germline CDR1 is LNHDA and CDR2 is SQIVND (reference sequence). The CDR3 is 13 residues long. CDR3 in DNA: TGTGCCAGTAGTCGCCAGGGAAACTATGGCTACACCTTC. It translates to CASSRQGNYGYTF.

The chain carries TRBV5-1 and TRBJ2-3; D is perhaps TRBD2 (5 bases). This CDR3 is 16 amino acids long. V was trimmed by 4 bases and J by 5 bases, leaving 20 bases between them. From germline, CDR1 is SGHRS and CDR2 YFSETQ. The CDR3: CASSDPGVALGDTQYF. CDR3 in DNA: TGCGCCAGCAGCGATCCCGGGGTGGCCCTGGGAGATACGCAGTATTTT.

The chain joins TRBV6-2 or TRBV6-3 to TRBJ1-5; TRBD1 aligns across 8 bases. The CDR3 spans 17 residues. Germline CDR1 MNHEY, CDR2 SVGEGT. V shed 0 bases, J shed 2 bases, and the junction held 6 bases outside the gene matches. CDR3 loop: CASSYSRGQGGNQPQHF. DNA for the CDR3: TGTGCCAGCAGTTACTCGAGAGGACAGGGTGGCAATCAGCCCCAGCATTTT.

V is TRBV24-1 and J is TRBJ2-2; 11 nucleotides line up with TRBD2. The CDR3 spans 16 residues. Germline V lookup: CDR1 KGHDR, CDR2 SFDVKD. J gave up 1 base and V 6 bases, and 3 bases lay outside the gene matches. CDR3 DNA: TGTGCCACCAGTACTAGCGGGAGTAGGAACACCGGGGAGCTGTTTTTT. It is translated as CATSTSGSRNTGELFF.

The CDR3 DNA sequence: TGCGCCAGCAGCAATAGAGACAACACAGATACGCAGTATTTT. It is translated as CASSNRDNTDTQYF. The gene calls are TRBV5-1 and TRBJ2-3; D remains ambiguous. CDR1 and CDR2 (germline): SGHRS, YFSETQ. V dropped 4 bases and J dropped 2 bases, with 11 bases sitting between them. This CDR3 contains 14 residues.

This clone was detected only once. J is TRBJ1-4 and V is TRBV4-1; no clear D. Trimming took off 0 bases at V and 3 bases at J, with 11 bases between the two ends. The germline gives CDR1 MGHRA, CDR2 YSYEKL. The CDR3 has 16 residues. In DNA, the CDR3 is TGCGCCAGCAGCCAAGAAGGAGGAAGGCCTAATGAAAAACTGTTTTTT. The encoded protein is CASSQEGGRPNEKLFF.

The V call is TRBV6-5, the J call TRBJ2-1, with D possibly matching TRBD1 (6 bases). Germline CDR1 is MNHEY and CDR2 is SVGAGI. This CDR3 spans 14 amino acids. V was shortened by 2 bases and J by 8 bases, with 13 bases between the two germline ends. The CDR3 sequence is CASSYGGLIDEQFF. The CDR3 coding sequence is TGTGCCAGCAGTTACGGGGGCCTTATTGATGAGCAGTTCTTC.

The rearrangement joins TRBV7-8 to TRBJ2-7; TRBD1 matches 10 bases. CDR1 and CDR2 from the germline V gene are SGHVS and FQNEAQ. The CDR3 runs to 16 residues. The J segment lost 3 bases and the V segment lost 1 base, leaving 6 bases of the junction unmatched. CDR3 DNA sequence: TGTGCCAGCAGCTTAGGAGGGACAGGGGCTTACTACGAGCAGTACTTC. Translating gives CASSLGGTGAYYEQYF.

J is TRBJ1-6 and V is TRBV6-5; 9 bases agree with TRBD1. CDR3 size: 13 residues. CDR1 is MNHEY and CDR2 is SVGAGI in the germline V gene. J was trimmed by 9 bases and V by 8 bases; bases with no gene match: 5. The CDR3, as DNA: TGTGCCAGCGCGGGGACAGGGTCTTCACCCCTCCACTTT. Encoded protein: CASAGTGSSPLHF.

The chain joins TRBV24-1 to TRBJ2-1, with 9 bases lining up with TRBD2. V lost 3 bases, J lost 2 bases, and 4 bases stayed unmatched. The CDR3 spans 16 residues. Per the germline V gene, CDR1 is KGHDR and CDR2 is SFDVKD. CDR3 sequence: CATSDPSSGAYNEQFF. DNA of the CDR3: TGTGCCACCAGTGATCCATCTAGCGGGGCCTACAATGAGCAGTTCTTC.

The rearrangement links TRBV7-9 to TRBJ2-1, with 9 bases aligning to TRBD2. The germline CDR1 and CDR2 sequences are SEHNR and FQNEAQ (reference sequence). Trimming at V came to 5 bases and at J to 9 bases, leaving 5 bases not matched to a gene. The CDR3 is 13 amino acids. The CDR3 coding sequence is TGTGCCAGCAGCCTCGGGACTAGCCTTGAGCAGTTCTTC. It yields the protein CASSLGTSLEQFF.

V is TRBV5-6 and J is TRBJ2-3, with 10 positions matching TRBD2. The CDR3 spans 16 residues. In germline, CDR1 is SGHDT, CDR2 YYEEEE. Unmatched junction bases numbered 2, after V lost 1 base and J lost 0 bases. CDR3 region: CASSLSGRVSTDTQYF. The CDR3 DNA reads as TGTGCCAGCAGCTTGAGCGGGAGGGTGAGCACAGATACGCAGTATTTT.

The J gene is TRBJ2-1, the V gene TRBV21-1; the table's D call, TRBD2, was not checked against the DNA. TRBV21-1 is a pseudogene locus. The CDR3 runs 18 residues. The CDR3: CASSKARVPASSYNEQFF. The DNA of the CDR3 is TGTGCCAGCAGCAAAGCGCGGGTTCCAGCGTCGTCCTACAATGAGCAGTTCTTC.

The CDR3 DNA reads TGCGCCAGCAGCCCCCCAGCTGGGACTAGCGGGATTCGAGAGACCCAGTACTTC. This translates into CASSPPAGTSGIRETQYF. The chain couples TRBV4-1 to TRBJ2-5; 13 bases line up with TRBD2. Looked up from germline, CDR1 is MGHRA and CDR2 is YSYEKL. The CDR3 contains 18 residues. Trimming took 4 bases from V and 4 from J; bases not matched to a gene: 12.

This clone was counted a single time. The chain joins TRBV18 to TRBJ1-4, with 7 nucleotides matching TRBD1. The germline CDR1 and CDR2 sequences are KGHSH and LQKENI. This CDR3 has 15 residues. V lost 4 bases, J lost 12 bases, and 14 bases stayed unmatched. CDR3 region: CASSLPQGTTGQLFF. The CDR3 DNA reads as TGTGCCAGCTCACTCCCACAGGGGACGACGGGGCAACTGTTTTTT.

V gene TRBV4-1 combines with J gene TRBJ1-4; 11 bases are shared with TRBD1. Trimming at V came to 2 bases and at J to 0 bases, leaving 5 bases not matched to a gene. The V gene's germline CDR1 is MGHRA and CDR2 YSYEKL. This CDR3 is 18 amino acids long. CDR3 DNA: TGCGCCAGCAGCCAATGGACAGGGGGCGTTACAACTAATGAAAAACTGTTTTTT. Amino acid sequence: CASSQWTGGVTTNEKLFF.

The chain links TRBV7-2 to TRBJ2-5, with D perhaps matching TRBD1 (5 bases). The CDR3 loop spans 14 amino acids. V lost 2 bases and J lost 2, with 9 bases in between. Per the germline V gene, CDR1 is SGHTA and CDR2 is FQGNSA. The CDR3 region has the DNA TGTGCCAGCAGCTTACAAGGGGCTCAAGAGACCCAGTACTTC. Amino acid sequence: CASSLQGAQETQYF.

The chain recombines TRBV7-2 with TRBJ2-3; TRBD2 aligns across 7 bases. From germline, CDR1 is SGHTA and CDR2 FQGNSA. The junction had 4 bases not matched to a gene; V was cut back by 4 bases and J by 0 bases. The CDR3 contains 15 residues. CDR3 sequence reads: CASSSLAASTDTQYF. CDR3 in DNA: TGTGCCAGCAGCTCTCTAGCGGCTAGCACAGATACGCAGTATTTT.

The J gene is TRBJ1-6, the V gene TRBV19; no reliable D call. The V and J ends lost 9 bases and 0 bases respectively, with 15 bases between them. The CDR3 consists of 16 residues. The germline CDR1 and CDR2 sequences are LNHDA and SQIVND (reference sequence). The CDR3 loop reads CASRTTGSSYNSPLHF. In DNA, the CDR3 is TGTGCCAGCCGCACTACTGGGAGCTCCTATAATTCACCCCTCCACTTT.

This chain's CDR3 is CASSLWVGEAFF. CDR3 DNA sequence: TGTGCCAGCAGCTTGTGGGTGGGCGAAGCTTTCTTT. This sequence joins TRBV5-6 and TRBJ1-1; D gene ambiguous. The CDR3 extends over 12 amino acids. Germline V gene data show CDR1 as SGHDT and CDR2 as YYEEEE. Trimming removed 1 base from V and 8 bases from J, with 9 bases in between. Complete variable domain (other parts from reference TRBV5-6 and TRBJ1-1): DAGVTQSPTHLIKTRGQQVTLRCSPKSGHDTVSWYQQALGQGPQFIFQYYEEEERQRGNFPDRFSGHQFPNYSSELNVNALLLGDSALYLCASSLWVGEAFFGQGTRLTVV.

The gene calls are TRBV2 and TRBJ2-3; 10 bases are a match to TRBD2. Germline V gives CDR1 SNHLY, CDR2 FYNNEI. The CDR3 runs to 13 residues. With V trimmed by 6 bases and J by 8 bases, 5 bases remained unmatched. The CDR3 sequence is CASSMQREGTQYF. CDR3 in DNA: TGTGCCAGCAGCATGCAGCGGGAGGGTACGCAGTATTTT.